This TCR beta chain was sequenced during a study of neoadjuvant nivolumab and ipilimumab in lung cancer. TCRdb's copy holds only in-frame clones and misses some; the assay was immunoSEQ multiplex PCR. The data show around 21,000 clones, approximately 86% seen once. This clone is medium-sized in the sample. This sample also contains other DNA sequences that code for the same CDR3. The CDR3 totals 14 residues. The V end was cut by 4 bases, the J end by 0 bases, with 11 bases between. Germline CDR1 and CDR2: SGHNT and YYREEE (reference sequence). The sample was peripheral blood, taken before neoadjuvant nivolumab, alone or with ipilimumab. This sequence joins TRBV5-4 and TRBJ2-7; D might be TRBD1 or TRBD2, each matching 5 bases. The TCR sequence derives from an adult with non-small cell lung cancer. Here the CDR3 DNA reads TGTGCCAGCAGCCTAGGTGGGGGCTCCTACGAGCAGTACTTC. Residues: CASSLGGGSYEQYF.